This T cell receptor (beta chain) was sequenced in a study of blood T cell repertoires in COVID-19 (TCRdb year 2020). Turning to the overall study: Samples from collaborators originated in the United States, Italy and Spain and spanned both the acute and convalescent phases of COVID-19. The material from the prospective study consisted of cDNA or gDNA derived from T cells, B-cell-depleted T cells, or PBMCs. Where HLA class I and class II types were available, the types were taken from metadata supplied by the sample provider, not from assay-based typing. Samples were obtained from the ongoing ImmuneRACE study (first 160 participants) and from 1,254 subjects provided by 6 global collaborators. Sample metadata almost always included a de-identified subject ID, COVID-19 status, age in years and sex. The dataset comprised deeply sampled blood TCRbeta repertoires from subjects exposed to, actively infected with, or recovered from COVID-19. The repertoires were made available in a free public database intended to serve as a resource for research on the immune response to SARS-CoV-2.

Worth noting for this clone: Its antigen is unknown. There are no base qualities to consult, and no much larger clone falls within one base.

TCRbeta CDR3 regions were amplified from genomic DNA using the immunoSEQ Assay, a bias-controlled multiplex PCR. In the paper's pipeline: Nucleated cell counts per sample were estimated from amplification of reference gene primers within the assay. To quantify the absolute abundance of each unique TCRbeta CDR3 rearrangement, sequence reads were collapsed and filtered. For each sample, productive Simpson clonality was calculated by taking the square root of Simpson's diversity index across productive rearrangements. TCRdb stores this immuneACCESS table with in-frame sequences only. Part of the clones is absent; in the studies checked, under half of the shortfall reflects unresolved V genes, and no reason is known for the rest. V, J and clone size are taken as reported in that table, and D and trimming were inferred from the DNA itself. Within this sample are about 250,000 clones, with around 84% of them counted one time only. The top ten clones comprise approximately 1.7% of the sample.

Here is what the overall study found, with its caveats: How much clinical and demographic metadata was included differed by source and by participant, and the metadata was provided uncurated.

Participants in the prospective study were aged about 18 to 89 years, lived in approximately 26 United States geographic areas, and enrolled through a virtual design. In the prospective study, participants were assigned to cohorts based on the clinical history participants reported in a screening survey and a study questionnaire. ImmuneRACE Cohort 3 recovered participants were defined by two consecutive negative NP/OP PCR tests, healthcare professional clearance, or symptom resolution. Mobile phlebotomists in the prospective study collected whole blood, serum and a nasopharyngeal or oropharyngeal swab from every participant. Prospective study participants could optionally give additional blood draws and questionnaires over a 2-month period. Before DNA extraction, blood samples from the prospective study were shipped at room temperature or frozen. The cysteine opens and the phenylalanine closes a CDR3 of 18 amino acids. Left in the record is the CDR3 DNA by itself, 54 bases read in frame from the first base. Ends trimmed: V by 3 bases, J by 2 bases; bases unmatched to a gene: 6. The germline V gene yields KGHSH for CDR1 and LQKENI for CDR2.

This receptor chain uses TRBV18 and TRBJ2-2, with 13 central nucleotides matching TRBD2. The sequence derives from a woman aged 45-60 years who had recovered from COVID-19. Source material: PBMCs or T cells enriched from blood (not recorded which). The DNA sequence is as follows: TGTGCCAGCTCACCGAGACTAGCGGGAGGCCTTAACACCGGGGAGCTGTTTTTT. Translated, it reads CASSPRLAGGLNTGELFF.